One sample yielded the 19 T cell receptor beta chains listed below, sequenced in a study of T cells in Graves' hyperthyroidism and ophthalmopathy. Amplified TCR beta CDR3 regions came from RNA transcripts. HTBI primers were used for first-round RT-PCR of the TCR CDR3. Each CDR3 protein gets one entry after TCRdb re-called the multiplex PCR reads with MiXCR. The data show almost 600,000 distinct CDR3 sequences, with about 15% seen just once and around 5.4% held by the top ten. The sample taken for sequencing was blood. Receptor source: a woman under 40 with Graves' hyperthyroidism that later progressed to Graves' ophthalmopathy.

The chain carries TRBV6-2 or TRBV6-3 and TRBJ2-7, with 9 positions matching TRBD2. Germline-derived CDR1 and CDR2 are MNHEY and SVGEGT. V lost 0 bases to trimming and J lost 3 bases; unmatched junction nucleotides: 6. The CDR3 sequence is 16 residues long. CDR3 DNA: TGTGCCAGCAGTTACTCGAGCGCTAGCGGGAACTACGAGCAGTACTTC. Encoded protein: CASSYSSASGNYEQYF.

This clonotype has a count of ten or more. CDR3 DNA: TGTGCCAGCAGTCCACTCCAACAAGAGACCCAGTACTTC. Amino acid sequence: CASSPLQQETQYF. The chain is built from TRBV6-1 and TRBJ2-5; D uncertain. With 5 bases removed from V and 2 bases from J, the gap between germline ends came to 9 bases. The CDR3 loop spans 13 amino acids. Per germline, CDR1 MNHNS and CDR2 SASEGT.

Many counts were recorded for this clonotype. The J gene is TRBJ2-7, the V gene TRBV11-2; no reliable D call. CDR3 length equals 14 residues. Germline V gene data show CDR1 as SGHAT and CDR2 as FQNNGV. Deletions cut 1 base from V and 3 bases from J, with 10 bases between. The CDR3 reads CASSLALDGYEQYF. The CDR3 region has the DNA TGTGCCAGCAGCTTAGCCCTGGACGGCTACGAGCAGTACTTC.

This clonotype was counted at least ten times. CDR3 sequence: CAIRTTGIYEQYF. Here the CDR3 DNA reads TGTGCCATCAGAACAACAGGGATCTACGAGCAGTACTTC. The chain recombines TRBV10-3 with TRBJ2-7, with a tentative D call TRBD1 (6 bases). The length of the CDR3 is 13 residues. V was clipped by 6 bases and J by 3 bases, with 12 bases between them. Germline assignment: CDR1 ENHRY and CDR2 SYGVKD.

This clonotype was detected ten times or more. The chain links TRBV6-1 to TRBJ1-1; D may be TRBD1 (5 bases). Looked up from germline, CDR1 is MNHNS and CDR2 is SASEGT. The CDR3 is 13 amino acids. Trimming stripped 3 bases from V and 5 bases from J, with 10 bases between. The CDR3 nucleotides are TGTGCCAGCAGTGAGGCAGGGTTGACTGAAGCTTTCTTT. Translating it yields CASSEAGLTEAFF.

As for this clonotype: Since a much larger clone is just one base distant, this may be a read error. The gene calls are TRBV28 and TRBJ1-2; D is possibly TRBD1 (5 bases). The CDR3 extends over 16 amino acids. The V end lost 4 bases, the J end lost 4 bases, and 19 bases lay between the germline ends. CDR1 is MDHEN, CDR2 SYDVKM, per germline. CDR3 amino acids: CASSSPLGPAGYGYTF. CDR3 coding DNA: TGTGCCAGCAGTTCCCCCCTGGGACCCGCAGGCTATGGCTACACCTTC.

The J gene is TRBJ2-6, the V gene TRBV5-1, with 8 bases identical to TRBD2. V gave up 0 bases and J gave up 0 bases; unmatched junction bases: 5. There are 18 residues in the CDR3. From germline, CDR1 is SGHRS and CDR2 YFSETQ. This chain's CDR3 is CASSLAGLAGSGANVLTF. As DNA, the CDR3 is TGCGCCAGCAGCTTGGCCGGGCTAGCGGGCTCTGGGGCCAACGTCCTGACTTTC.

This clonotype has only a few counts. The chain combines TRBV6-1 with TRBJ1-2; tentative D call: TRBD1 (5 bases). The CDR3 spans 15 residues. Deletions cut 3 bases from V and 1 base from J, with 12 bases between. The germline V gene encodes CDR1 MNHNS and CDR2 SASEGT. The CDR3 bases are TGTGCCAGCAGTGAGCCGGGACGGAGTAACTATGGCTACACCTTC. Protein: CASSEPGRSNYGYTF.

The table lists this clonotype with many counts. The chain has TRBV7-2 and TRBJ2-2; possibly TRBD2 for D (6 bases). Trimming removed 5 bases at V and 3 bases at J, with 13 bases between. This CDR3 region has 15 residues. From germline, CDR1 is SGHTA and CDR2 FQGNSA. In nucleotides, the CDR3 is TGTGCCAGCAGCCGTCGGCGGGACTACACCGGGGAGCTGTTTTTT. Translating it yields CASSRRRDYTGELFF.

This clonotype has just a few counts. This chain links TRBV20-1 with TRBJ2-3; 9 nucleotides align to TRBD2. The CDR3 contains 18 residues. Germline lookup yields CDR1 DFQATT and CDR2 SNEGSKA (reference sequence). With 3 bases clipped from V and 0 bases from J, the junction kept 13 bases outside the gene matches. CDR3 DNA: TGCAGTGCTAGCCGACTGTATAGCGGGAGTTGGAGCACAGATACGCAGTATTTT. It yields the protein CSASRLYSGSWSTDTQYF.

This clonotype was observed at least ten times. Here the CDR3 reads CASSLELPGHYPDEQFF. CDR3 DNA: TGTGCCAGCAGCTTAGAACTGCCTGGACATTATCCGGATGAGCAGTTCTTC. The rearrangement uses TRBV7-2 and TRBJ2-1; weak D call: TRBD1 (5 bases). The germline CDR1 and CDR2 sequences are SGHTA and FQGNSA. V was trimmed by 1 base and J by 8 bases, leaving 21 bases between them. This CDR3 is built from 17 residues.

About this clonotype: The junction shows a germline mismatch at one end, possibly a read error. The chain links TRBV6-5 to TRBJ1-1; TRBD1 might be the D (5 bases). The CDR3 has 12 residues. Germline CDR1 is MNHEY and CDR2 is SVGAGI. CDR3 sequence: CAGSYGGIEAFF. The CDR3 DNA reads as TGTGCCGGCAGTTACGGGGGGATTGAAGCTTTCTTT.

A note on this clonotype: This sequence may be a read error, since a much larger clone differs from it by one base. Since no conserved phenylalanine or tryptophan closes the CDR3, a read error is the likely cause. The chain uses TRBV20-1 and TRBJ1-1; D is unclear. Per the germline V gene, CDR1 is DFQATT and CDR2 is SNEGSKA (reference sequence). Trimming removed 5 bases at V and 3 bases at J, with 13 bases between. The CDR3 covers 13 residues. DNA of the CDR3: TGCAGTGCTTCGTACGGGCACGACACTGAAGCTTTCCTT. Translated, it gives CSASYGHDTEAFL.

This clonotype came up many times. This chain connects TRBV20-1 to TRBJ2-7; no reliable D call. The V and J ends lost 1 base and 2 bases respectively, with 12 bases between them. This CDR3 contains 14 residues. The germline V gene encodes CDR1 DFQATT and CDR2 SNEGSKA (reference sequence). DNA for the CDR3: TGCAGTGCTAGAGGGGTCGGATACACCTACGAGCAGTACTTC. It specifies CSARGVGYTYEQYF.

This clonotype was detected many times. The chain has TRBV6-5 and TRBJ1-5; D remains unclear. The CDR3 length is 15 residues. CDR1 and CDR2 from the germline V gene are MNHEY and SVGAGI. V was cut by 7 bases and J by 0 bases, with 13 bases left in between. The CDR3 loop is CASTEAWDSNQPQHF. The CDR3 nucleotides are TGTGCCAGCACCGAGGCCTGGGATAGCAATCAGCCCCAGCATTTT.

This clonotype was counted ten times or more. The chain carries TRBV27 and TRBJ1-5, with TRBD1 as a possible D gene (6 bases). The CDR3 loop spans 19 amino acids. CDR1 is MNHEY and CDR2 is SMNVEV in the germline V gene (reference sequence). V was cut by 4 bases and J by 3 bases, with 25 bases left in between. The CDR3 DNA is TGTGCCAGCAGTTCCTGGATGACCCTTACAGGGCGGAACAATCAGCCCCAGCATTTT. Amino acid sequence: CASSSWMTLTGRNNQPQHF.

The sample holds many counts of this clonotype. V usage is TRBV20-1 and J usage is TRBJ2-3; 8 bases match TRBD1. The germline V gene has CDR1 DFQATT and CDR2 SNEGSKA (reference sequence). The CDR3 is 14 amino acids. V gave up 1 base and J gave up 1 base; unmatched junction bases: 1. CDR3 sequence (DNA): TGCAGTGCTAGAGTCAGGGGGCGCACAGATACGCAGTATTTT. It specifies CSARVRGRTDTQYF.

This clonotype was detected a few times. The CDR3, as DNA: TGTGCCAGCAACCGGGGAGGTGGCTACACCTTC. It is translated as CASNRGGGYTF. This chain connects TRBV6-1 to TRBJ1-2; no clear D. Germline assignment: CDR1 MNHNS and CDR2 SASEGT. The V end lost 7 bases, the J end lost 7 bases, and 10 bases lay between the germline ends. The CDR3 is 11 residues long.

This clonotype has just a few counts. V usage is TRBV15 and J usage is TRBJ1-1, with D unclear. Germline CDR1 and CDR2: LNHNV and YYDKDF (reference sequence). Trimming cost V 0 bases and J 7 bases, with 9 bases left between them. This CDR3 has 13 residues. CDR3 protein: CATSREIDYEAFF. CDR3 DNA: TGTGCCACCAGCAGAGAAATCGATTATGAAGCTTTCTTT.